One and the same sample provided the 30 T cell receptor beta chains below, sequenced in a study of vaccination effects on CD4 cells after COVID-19. TCRdb keeps only in-frame clones here, not all; method: immunoSEQ multiplex PCR. Of about 73,000 clones in the sample, roughly 75% were seen once. Having been cultured for 9 to 11 days, the cells underwent CD4+ T cell isolation. The cohort was immunized with two doses of either the BNT162b2 or mRNA-1273 vaccine. These TCRs are of unknown antigen specificity. Material: CD4+ T cells from PBMCs cultured without peptide, obtained after COVID-19 vaccination. The source is a human donor who received a COVID-19 vaccine.

The chain uses TRBV11-2 and TRBJ2-7; D is perhaps TRBD2 (7 bases). CDR1 is SGHAT and CDR2 is FQNNGV in the germline V gene. Trimming stripped 0 bases from V and 2 bases from J, with 17 bases between. The CDR3 has 17 amino acids. Here the CDR3 DNA reads TGTGCCAGCAGCTTAGATTGGGGGGGCGAAATAGCCTACGAGCAGTACGTC. The encoded protein is CASSLDWGGEIAYEQYV.

The CDR3 sequence is CAWARELNTEAFF. The CDR3 nucleotides read TGTGCCTGGGCCAGGGAATTGAACACTGAAGCTTTCTTT. V usage is TRBV30 and J usage is TRBJ1-1; a possible D gene is TRBD1 (5 bases). V lost 5 bases, J lost 0 bases, and 10 bases lay in between. Germline assignment: CDR1 GTSNPN and CDR2 SVGIG (reference sequence). CDR3 length: 13 amino acids.

This clone came up once. The chain recombines TRBV4-1 with TRBJ2-3; tentative D call: TRBD1 (5 bases). In germline, CDR1 is MGHRA, CDR2 YSYEKL. The V and J ends lost 0 bases and 11 bases respectively, with 12 bases between them. CDR3 size: 13 residues. The CDR3 here is CASSQERRGGQYF. The CDR3 DNA reads TGCGCCAGCAGCCAAGAAAGAAGGGGTGGGCAGTATTTT.

This chain joins TRBV24-1 and TRBJ2-3; D remains unclear. The germline gives CDR1 KGHDR, CDR2 SFDVKD. The CDR3 runs 16 residues. Trimming removed 2 bases from V and 2 bases from J, with 13 bases in between. CDR3 protein: CATSDYDTLNTDTQYF. DNA of the CDR3: TGTGCCACCAGTGATTACGACACCCTGAACACAGATACGCAGTATTTT.

The rearrangement joins TRBV2 to TRBJ1-1, with D unresolved. Trimming stripped 7 bases from V and 2 bases from J, with 11 bases between. Germline V CDR1 and CDR2: SNHLY, FYNNEI. This CDR3 spans 13 amino acids. The CDR3 loop is CASMRTPNTEAFF. The CDR3 region has the DNA TGTGCCAGCATGCGCACCCCTAACACTGAAGCTTTCTTT.

The gene calls are TRBV6-1 and TRBJ1-2, with unresolved D. The CDR3 totals 14 residues. CDR1 and CDR2 from the germline V gene are MNHNS and SASEGT. The V gene lost 0 bases and the J gene lost 2 bases, with 7 bases spanning the gap. DNA for the CDR3: TGTGCCAGCAGTGAAGCCAGGCGGAACTATGGCTACACCTTC. Its translation: CASSEARRNYGYTF.

The chain carries TRBV5-5 and TRBJ1-1; 9 bases map to TRBD1. Germline V gene data show CDR1 as SGHKS and CDR2 as YYEKEE (reference sequence). CDR3 size: 20 residues. The junction had 19 bases not matched to a gene; V was cut back by 4 bases and J by 0 bases. The CDR3 coding sequence is TGTGCCAGCAGCCGCTGGGTTCCGGGACAGGGTGGTTTCCTGAACACTGAAGCTTTCTTT. The encoded protein is CASSRWVPGQGGFLNTEAFF.

The J gene is TRBJ1-6, the V gene TRBV3-1 (or the pseudogene TRBV3-2), with D perhaps TRBD1 (6 bases). CDR3 length equals 16 residues. V dropped 3 bases and J dropped 0 bases, with 9 bases sitting between them. Per the germline V gene, CDR1 is LGHDT and CDR2 is YNNKEL (reference sequence). Written as DNA, the CDR3 is TGTGCCAGCAGCCAGAGGGGGAGCTCCTATAATTCACCCCTCCACTTT. Protein: CASSQRGSSYNSPLHF.

V usage is TRBV11-3 and J usage is TRBJ1-1; D gene ambiguous. With 0 bases removed from V and 1 base from J, the gap between germline ends came to 3 bases. The CDR3 length is 13 residues. Germline assignment: CDR1 SGHNT and CDR2 YENEEA. The CDR3 loop reads CASSLESNTEAFF. The CDR3 DNA sequence: TGTGCCAGCAGCTTAGAGTCGAACACTGAAGCTTTCTTT.

This sequence joins TRBV4-3 and TRBJ1-1; D perhaps matches TRBD1 (5 bases). The V end was cut by 1 base, the J end by 1 base, with 10 bases between. This CDR3 spans 15 amino acids. Germline lookup yields CDR1 LGHNA and CDR2 YSLEER. The CDR3 loop reads CASSQAGTGNTEAFF. CDR3 DNA sequence: TGCGCCAGCAGCCAAGCGGGGACCGGGAACACTGAAGCTTTCTTT.

DNA for the CDR3: TGTGCCAGCAGCTTGCAATCGGGGATCGACGAGCAGTACGTC. It is translated as CASSLQSGIDEQYV. The chain links TRBV5-5 to TRBJ2-7; possibly TRBD2 for D (5 bases). The CDR3 covers 14 residues. Germline CDR1 is SGHKS and CDR2 is YYEKEE (reference sequence). V was cut by 1 base and J by 5 bases, with 13 bases left in between.

The chain employs TRBV5-5 and TRBJ2-1, with 9 bases lining up with TRBD1. From germline, CDR1 is SGHKS and CDR2 YYEKEE (reference sequence). The CDR3 is 16 amino acids. With V trimmed by 0 bases and J by 7 bases, 8 bases remained unmatched. The CDR3 DNA reads as TGTGCCAGCAGCTTGGGACTAGGGACAGGGCCGAATGAGCAGTTCTTC. The encoded protein is CASSLGLGTGPNEQFF.

This clone was found a few times. V is TRBV6-5 and J is TRBJ1-6; 9 nucleotides line up with TRBD1. The CDR3 covers 16 residues. The germline gives CDR1 MNHEY, CDR2 SVGAGI. Trimming removed 2 bases from V and 7 bases from J; junction bases left unmatched: 6. DNA of the CDR3: TGTGCCAGCAGTTACGGACAGGGGTTGAACAATTCACCCCTCCACTTT. This gives the protein CASSYGQGLNNSPLHF.

This clone was detected a few times. This chain joins TRBV5-1 and TRBJ1-1; 8 nucleotides align to TRBD1. CDR1 and CDR2 from the germline V gene are SGHRS and YFSETQ. This CDR3 comprises 14 residues. V lost 7 bases to trimming and J lost 1 base; unmatched junction nucleotides: 6. The CDR3 DNA sequence: TGCGCCAGCGGACAGGGAAGGGGGAACACTGAAGCTTTCTTT. Residues: CASGQGRGNTEAFF.

The chain uses TRBV9 and TRBJ2-2; D is possibly TRBD1 (6 bases). V dropped 4 bases and J dropped 8 bases, with 15 bases sitting between them. This CDR3 region has 14 residues. Looked up from germline, CDR1 is SGDLS and CDR2 is YYNGEE. Here the CDR3 DNA reads TGTGCCAGCAGCACATTCAGGGGAATAGGGGAGCTGTTTTTT. Protein: CASSTFRGIGELFF.

The CDR3 DNA reads as TGTGCCTGGAGTAAACAGATTAGCACAGATACGCAGTATTTT. Protein: CAWSKQISTDTQYF. The rearrangement links TRBV30 to TRBJ2-3; D uncertain. CDR3 length: 14 amino acids. Germline CDR1 and CDR2: GTSNPN and SVGIG (reference sequence). V lost 2 bases and J lost 0, with 9 bases in between.

The genes are TRBV11-2 and TRBJ2-7; D might be TRBD2 (6 bases). Looked up from germline, CDR1 is SGHAT and CDR2 is FQNNGV. The CDR3 has 16 residues. The V gene lost 2 bases and the J gene lost 3 bases, with 17 bases spanning the gap. The CDR3 coding sequence is TGTGCCAGCAGCTTAAACGCGGGACCGAGTATCTACGAGCAGTACGTC. Translation: CASSLNAGPSIYEQYV.

V and J are TRBV6-6 and TRBJ1-6; the D gene is possibly TRBD1 (6 bases). Deletions cut 5 bases from V and 0 bases from J, with 14 bases between. The germline V gene encodes CDR1 MNHNY and CDR2 SVGAGI (reference sequence). This CDR3 region has 17 residues. CDR3 sequence: CASSRDKFYSYNSPLHF. CDR3 nucleotide sequence: TGTGCCAGCAGTCGGGACAAGTTTTACTCCTATAATTCACCCCTCCACTTT.

The V and J genes are TRBV9 and TRBJ2-3; D is ambiguous. Germline assignment: CDR1 SGDLS and CDR2 YYNGEE. V was clipped by 0 bases and J by 7 bases, with 9 bases between them. This CDR3 comprises 13 residues. In DNA form, the CDR3 reads TGTGCCAGCAGCGTAGGGGCCTCTTATACGCAGTATTTT. Residues: CASSVGASYTQYF.

The table lists this clone with a few counts. In DNA, the CDR3 is TGCGCCAGCAGCTTGGAATGGCAGAATTACAATGAGCAGTTCTTC. This encodes CASSLEWQNYNEQFF. V usage is TRBV5-1 and J usage is TRBJ2-1; D remains ambiguous. Trimming removed 0 bases at V and 4 bases at J, with 11 bases between. CDR1 is SGHRS and CDR2 is YFSETQ in the germline V gene. This CDR3 has 15 amino acids.

The chain uses TRBV27 and TRBJ2-2; 13 bases align to TRBD2. There are 20 residues in the CDR3. The germline gives CDR1 MNHEY, CDR2 SMNVEV (reference sequence). The V gene end was trimmed by 5 bases and the J gene end by 3 bases; junction bases not matched to a gene: 15. Here the CDR3 reads CASSPPRSLAGGRYTGELFF. DNA for the CDR3: TGTGCCAGCAGTCCCCCAAGGTCACTAGCGGGGGGGCGGTACACCGGGGAGCTGTTTTTT.

This chain links TRBV4-3 with TRBJ1-4; 7 nucleotides align to TRBD1. Germline V gives CDR1 LGHNA, CDR2 YSLEER. The CDR3 is 14 amino acids. With 4 bases clipped from V and 14 bases from J, the junction kept 13 bases outside the gene matches. CDR3 loop: CASSPDRDYVRLFF. Written as DNA, the CDR3 is TGCGCCAGCAGCCCCGACAGGGACTATGTGAGGCTGTTTTTT.

The chain joins TRBV3-1 (or the pseudogene TRBV3-2) to TRBJ2-7; D is perhaps TRBD1 (5 bases). This CDR3 is 17 amino acids long. Trimming took 0 bases from V and 3 from J, leaving 18 bases between them. The germline V gene has CDR1 LGHDT and CDR2 YNNKEL (reference sequence). CDR3 sequence reads: CASSQDMVADTVYEQYV. DNA for the CDR3: TGTGCCAGCAGCCAAGATATGGTTGCGGACACTGTCTACGAGCAGTACGTC.

V and J are TRBV10-2 and TRBJ2-1; TRBD2 matches at 11 bases. CDR1 is WSHSY, CDR2 SAAADI, per germline. V shed 6 bases, J shed 9 bases, and the junction held 13 bases outside the gene matches. The CDR3 is made up of 16 amino acids. DNA for the CDR3: TGCGCCAGCAGCCCCCGGGGTAGCGGGGGGGCGAGTGAGCAGTTCTTC. Amino acids: CASSPRGSGGASEQFF.

The chain combines TRBV6-4 with TRBJ1-1; possibly TRBD1 for D (5 bases). Germline loops: CDR1 MRHNA, CDR2 SNTAGT. The CDR3 sequence is 16 residues long. V was pared by 3 bases and J by 1 base, with 15 bases between. The CDR3 loop is CASSDITEQENTEAFF. In DNA form, the CDR3 reads TGTGCCAGCAGTGATATTACAGAACAGGAGAACACTGAAGCTTTCTTT.

J is TRBJ1-1 and V is TRBV10-3; 9 bases match TRBD1. The CDR3 extends over 12 amino acids. V dropped 4 bases and J dropped 7; count of bases not matched to a gene: 1. Looked up from germline, CDR1 is ENHRY and CDR2 is SYGVKD. As DNA, the CDR3 is TGTGCCATCAGTGGGGGACAGGGTGAAGCTTTCTTT. It yields the protein CAISGGQGEAFF.

This clone was recorded a few times. The chain recombines TRBV30 with TRBJ1-5; D call uncertain. The CDR3 is 13 residues long. The V and J ends lost 0 bases and 5 bases respectively, with 8 bases between them. The germline CDR1 and CDR2 sequences are GTSNPN and SVGIG (reference sequence). CDR3 bases: TGTGCCTGGAGTGTCCAAAGGGATCAGCCCCAGCATTTT. It specifies CAWSVQRDQPQHF.

This clone was seen a few times. This chain uses TRBV5-3 with TRBJ1-2; a weak D match, TRBD1 (5 bases). TRBV5-3 has ORF status, its function being uncertain. There are 16 residues in the CDR3. The V end was cut by 0 bases, the J end by 8 bases, with 20 bases between. For the CDR3, the DNA is TGTGCCAGAAGCTTGGATCCCAGGGATCCTATGGAGGGCTACACCTTC. Amino acid sequence: CARSLDPRDPMEGYTF.

The V call is TRBV5-4, the J call TRBJ2-6, with a weak D call TRBD1 (6 bases). Germline lookup yields CDR1 SGHNT and CDR2 YYREEE (reference sequence). Trimming removed 4 bases at V and 0 bases at J, with 17 bases between. CDR3 size: 18 residues. CDR3 in amino acids: CASSKLGQGSSGANVLTF. Here the CDR3 DNA reads TGTGCCAGCAGCAAATTGGGGCAGGGGAGCTCTGGGGCCAACGTCCTGACTTTC.

The chain is built from TRBV3-1 (or the pseudogene TRBV3-2) and TRBJ2-2, with D possibly matching TRBD2 (5 bases). V lost 1 base and J lost 4, with 13 bases in between. The CDR3 length is 16 residues. Germline V CDR1 and CDR2: LGHDT, YNNKEL (reference sequence). CDR3 nucleotides: TGTGCCAGCAGCCAAGTTCAGGAGGACGGCACCGGGGAGCTGTTTTTT. Protein: CASSQVQEDGTGELFF.